This entry describes one T cell receptor beta chain. Its target is unknown. The length of the CDR3 is 16 residues. Looked up from germline, CDR1 is KGHSH and CDR2 is LQKENI. V was trimmed by 5 bases and J by 0 bases, leaving 15 bases between them. The sample is drawn from a study of response to subunit inactivated influenza vaccine. Study outcomes and limitations: There was a suggestion from the authors that each seasonal influenza vaccination recruits few new T cells.

TCRdb re-analysed the RT-PCR reads in MiXCR, keeping a single row per CDR3 protein. The sample has 500,000 to 550,000 distinct CDR3 sequences; roughly 8.2% are singletons. This receptor was identified in a man aged 45 to 75 who received an inactivated influenza vaccine. The J gene is TRBJ2-3, the V gene TRBV18; D tentatively reads TRBD1 or TRBD2 (6 bases each). Sequenced material: PBMCs from blood, taken about 24 months after vaccination. CDR3: CASSATPGASTDTQYF. The CDR3 DNA follows: TGTGCCAGCTCAGCGACTCCGGGGGCAAGCACAGATACGCAGTATTTT.